This T cell receptor beta chain was recorded in a study of T cells in localized non-small cell lung cancer. Findings of the study overall: Compared with tumor, uninvolved adjacent lung displayed greater T cell clonality, ranking highest overall. Appearance in adjacent lung was seen for a median around 60 of the top 100 tumor clones. Longer survival (overall) was linked to higher T cell density in blood. A single tumor region was sequenced, leaving heterogeneity possible.

Concerning this clone: Its matching antigen is unknown.

The V gene end was trimmed by 2 bases and the J gene end by 1 base; junction bases not matched to a gene: 5. Germline values: CDR1 LGHNA, CDR2 YSLEER. This CDR3 has 16 residues. Only in-frame clones appear in the TCRdb table, and some are missing; sequencing was by immunoSEQ multiplex PCR. The sample records about 12,000 clones, around 85% being singletons. The V gene is TRBV4-3, the J gene TRBJ2-3, with 8 positions matching TRBD2. This sequence originates from an older male donor with stage I lung adenocarcinoma. Sequencing was performed on peripheral blood, taken before any cancer treatment. CDR3: CASSQLGLGRTDTQYF. As DNA, the CDR3 is TGCGCCAGCAGCCAACTGGGACTAGGACGCACAGATACGCAGTATTTT.